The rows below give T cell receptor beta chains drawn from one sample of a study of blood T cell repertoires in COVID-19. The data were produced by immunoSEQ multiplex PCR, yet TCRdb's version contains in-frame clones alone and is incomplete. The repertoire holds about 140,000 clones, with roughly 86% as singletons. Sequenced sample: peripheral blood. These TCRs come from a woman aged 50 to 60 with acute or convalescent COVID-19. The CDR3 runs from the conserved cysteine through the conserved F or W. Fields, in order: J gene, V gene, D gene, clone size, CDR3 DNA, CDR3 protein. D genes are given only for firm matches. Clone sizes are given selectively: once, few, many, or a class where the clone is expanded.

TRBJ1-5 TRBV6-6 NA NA TGTGCCAGCAGTCCCCGGGAGTCGCTGGGAAGGAGCAATCAGCCCCAGCATTTT CASSPRESLGRSNQPQHF
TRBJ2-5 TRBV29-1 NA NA TGCAGCTCCCGAAGCGCCCAAGAGACCCAGTACTTC CSSRSAQETQYF
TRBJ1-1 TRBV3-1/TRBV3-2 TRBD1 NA TGTGCCAGCAGCCATCACGCCCTTAGACAGGGGGCGCAGGGCACTGAAGCTTTCTTT CASSHHALRQGAQGTEAFF
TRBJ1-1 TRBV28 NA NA TGTGCCAGCAGTCTCCCCAGGGATAGGGCTGAAGCTTTCTTT CASSLPRDRAEAFF
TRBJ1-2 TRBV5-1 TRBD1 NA TGCGCCAGCACCGACGGGACAGGATCCTATGGCTACACCTTC CASTDGTGSYGYTF
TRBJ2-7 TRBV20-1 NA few TGCAGTGCTAGTCGGGGGACAGCGGGGCAGTACTTC CSASRGTAGQYF
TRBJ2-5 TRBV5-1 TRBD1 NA TGCGCCAGCAGCCTTGGGACAGTCCAAGAGACCCAGTACTTC CASSLGTVQETQYF
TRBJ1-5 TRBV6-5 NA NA TGTGCCAGCAGTTTAGGAGGGCCGGGACAGCCCCAGCATTTT CASSLGGPGQPQHF
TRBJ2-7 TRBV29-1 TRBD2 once TGCAGCGGGGGTTTGGCGGGAGGGGAGCAGTACTTC CSGGLAGGEQYF
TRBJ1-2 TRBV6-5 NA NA TGTGCCAGCAGCCCACTAAGACAGGTGAACTATGGCTACACCTTC CASSPLRQVNYGYTF
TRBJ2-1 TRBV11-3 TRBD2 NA TGTGCCAGCTCTCTAGCGGGGGAGCGGGGTGAGCAGTTCTTC CASSLAGERGEQFF
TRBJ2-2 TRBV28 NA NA TGTGCCAGCAGTCCCGACAGCCCGAACACCGGGGAGCTGTTTTTT CASSPDSPNTGELFF
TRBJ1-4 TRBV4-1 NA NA TGCGCCAGCAGCTCCCAGATTGCAACTAATGAAAAACTGTTTTTT CASSSQIATNEKLFF
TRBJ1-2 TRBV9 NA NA TGTGCCAGCAGCATCCGGGACAAAGGGTCCCGGTCCTATGGCTACACCTTC CASSIRDKGSRSYGYTF
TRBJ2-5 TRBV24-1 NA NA TGTGCCACCAGTGATGCAGACTCTCAAGAGACCCAGTACTTC CATSDADSQETQYF
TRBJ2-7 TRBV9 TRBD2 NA TGTGCCAGCAGCGTTGGAGCGGGATACGAGCAGTACTTC CASSVGAGYEQYF
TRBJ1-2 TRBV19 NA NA TGTGCCAGTAGATGGGGTGCAGGGGTCGGCTACACCTTC CASRWGAGVGYTF
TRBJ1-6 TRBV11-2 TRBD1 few TGTGCCAGCAGCTTAGGGTACAGGGGGTCGAATTCACCCCTCCACTTT CASSLGYRGSNSPLHF
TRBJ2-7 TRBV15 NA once TGTGCCACCAGCAGATTGGGGAGCTACGAGCAGTACTTC CATSRLGSYEQYF
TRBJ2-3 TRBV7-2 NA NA TGTGCCAGCAGCTTAGGGACATACAATTACGATACGCAGTATTTT CASSLGTYNYDTQYF
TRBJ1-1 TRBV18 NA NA TGTGCCAGCTCACCTCGAGGTGACGGAACTGAAGCTTTCTTT CASSPRGDGTEAFF
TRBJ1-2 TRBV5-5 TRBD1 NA TGTGCCAGCAGCTTTGAGGACAGGGGGCTCTATGGCTACACCTTC CASSFEDRGLYGYTF
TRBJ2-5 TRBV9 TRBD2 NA TGTGCCAGCAGCGTAGTGGCGGGAGGATTCGAAGAGACCCAGTACTTC CASSVVAGGFEETQYF
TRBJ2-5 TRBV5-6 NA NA TGTGCCAGCAGCAAGTCTGGTACACAAGAGACCCAGTACTTC CASSKSGTQETQYF
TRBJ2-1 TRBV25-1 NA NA TGTGCCAGCAGTGCCTTATACAATGAGCAGTTCTTC CASSALYNEQFF
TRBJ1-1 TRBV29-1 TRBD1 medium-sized TGCAGCGTTTATGGGACAGGGATCACTGAAGCTTTCTTT CSVYGTGITEAFF
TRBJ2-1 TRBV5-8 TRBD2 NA TGTGCCAGCAGCTATGACTCCGGGACTAGCGGGTTAAACTCCTACAATGAGCAGTTCTTC CASSYDSGTSGLNSYNEQFF
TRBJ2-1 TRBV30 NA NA TGTGCCTGGAGCAGGGGTAGCGCAGCTTACAATGAGCAGTTCTTC CAWSRGSAAYNEQFF
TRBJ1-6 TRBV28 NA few TGTGCCAGCATCCAACCCGGAGGGGTCGATAATTCACCCCTCCACTTT CASIQPGGVDNSPLHF